This T cell receptor (beta chain) was identified during a study of identical twins. cDNA carried unique molecular identifiers, and a universal primer site was added by template switching. TCRdb reprocessed the 5' RACE reads with MiXCR, giving one entry per CDR3 protein. The table shows about 450,000 distinct CDR3 sequences, with about 18% occurring only once. Germline V gene lookup returns CDR1 SGHRS and CDR2 YFSETQ. This CDR3 spans 13 amino acids. Between the trimmed V and J ends, which lost 4 bases and 3 bases, there was a span of 10 bases. Study findings and constraints: Out-of-frame beta sequences exhibited a weaker degree of excess twin sharing. Instead of following the same donors, the conclusions were based on cross-sectional statistical analysis. Shared out-of-frame alpha sequences (those common to twins) showed excess low generation probability.

This clonotype has a handful of counts. The antigen remains unidentified. What was sequenced was naive T cells sorted from blood. The sequence came from a man aged 50 to 59 in good health. The chain joins TRBV5-1 to TRBJ2-5; unclear D gene. As DNA, the CDR3 is TGCGCCAGCAGCCAATCCATCGAAGAGACCCAGTACTTC. Its translation is CASSQSIEETQYF.